This T cell receptor beta chain originates from a study of CD8 T cells in ankylosing spondylitis. The study's findings and limits: Clones linked to disease, bearing a CD8+ phenotype, were relatively rare in peripheral blood. Enrichment of disease-linked clones was reportedly significant in matched ankylosing spondylitis synovial fluid. Previous work reported some of these motif variants in the synovial fluid and blood of reactive arthritis.

The CDR3 is 13 residues long. Germline loops: CDR1 DFQATT, CDR2 SNEGSKA (reference sequence). V lost 6 bases, J lost 4 bases, and 15 bases lay in between. The sample holds a few counts of this clonotype. Its target is unknown. Researchers built TCR beta libraries using quantitative 5'-RACE with molecular barcodes. A single record per CDR3 protein comes from TCRdb applying MiXCR to the 5' RACE reads. The sample shows roughly 35,000 distinct CDR3 sequences, around 15% of them seen only once. The chain recombines TRBV20-1 with TRBJ1-1; perhaps TRBD1 as D (6 bases). Sequencing input: synovial fluid, either unsorted or a sorted T cell fraction (not recorded which). The receptor was derived from a male donor with ankylosing spondylitis. The CDR3 region is CSAPSGDVTEAFF. The DNA for the CDR3 is TGCAGTGCCCCCTCAGGGGACGTCACTGAAGCTTTCTTT.